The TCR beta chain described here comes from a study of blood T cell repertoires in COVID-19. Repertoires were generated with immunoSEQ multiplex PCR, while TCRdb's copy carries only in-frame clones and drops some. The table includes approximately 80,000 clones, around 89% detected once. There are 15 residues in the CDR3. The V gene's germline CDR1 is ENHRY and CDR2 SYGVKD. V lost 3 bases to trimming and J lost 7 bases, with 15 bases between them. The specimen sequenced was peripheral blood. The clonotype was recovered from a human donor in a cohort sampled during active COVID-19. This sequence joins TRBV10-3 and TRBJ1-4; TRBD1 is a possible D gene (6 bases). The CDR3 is CAISEQGAPGEKLFF. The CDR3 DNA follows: TGTGCCATCAGTGAACAGGGCGCCCCCGGTGAAAAACTGTTTTTT.